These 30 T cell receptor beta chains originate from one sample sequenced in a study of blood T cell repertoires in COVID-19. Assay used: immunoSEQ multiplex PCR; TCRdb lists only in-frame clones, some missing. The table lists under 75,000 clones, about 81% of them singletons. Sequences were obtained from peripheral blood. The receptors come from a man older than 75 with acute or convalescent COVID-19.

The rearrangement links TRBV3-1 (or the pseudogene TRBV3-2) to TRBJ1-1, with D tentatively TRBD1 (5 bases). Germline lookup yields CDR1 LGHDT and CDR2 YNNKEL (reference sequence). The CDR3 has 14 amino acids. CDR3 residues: CAAGEGVMNTEAFF. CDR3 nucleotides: TGTGCAGCGGGGGAGGGCGTAATGAACACTGAAGCTTTCTTT.

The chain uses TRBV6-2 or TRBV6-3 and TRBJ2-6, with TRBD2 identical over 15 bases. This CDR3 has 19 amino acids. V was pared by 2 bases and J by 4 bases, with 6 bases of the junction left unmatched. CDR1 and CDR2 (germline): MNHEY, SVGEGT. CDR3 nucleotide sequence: TGTGCCAGCAGTTACGGACTAGCGGGAGGGTATGGGGGGGCCAACGTCCTGACTTTC. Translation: CASSYGLAGGYGGANVLTF.

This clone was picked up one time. As DNA, the CDR3 is TGCGCCAGCAGCCCCTACGGGACAGGGCCCGGGGTCCTGACTTTC. Protein sequence: CASSPYGTGPGVLTF. The chain combines TRBV4-1 with TRBJ2-6; 9 positions match TRBD1. Trimming removed 4 bases from V and 13 bases from J; junction bases left unmatched: 11. The CDR3 runs 15 residues. Germline CDR1 and CDR2: MGHRA and YSYEKL.

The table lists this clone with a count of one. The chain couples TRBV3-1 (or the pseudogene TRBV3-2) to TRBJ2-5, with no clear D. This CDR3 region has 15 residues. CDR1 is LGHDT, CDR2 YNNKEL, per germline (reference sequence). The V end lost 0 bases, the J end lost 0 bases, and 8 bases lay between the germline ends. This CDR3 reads CASSQEWQNQETQYF. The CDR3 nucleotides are TGTGCCAGCAGCCAAGAATGGCAGAACCAAGAGACCCAGTACTTC.

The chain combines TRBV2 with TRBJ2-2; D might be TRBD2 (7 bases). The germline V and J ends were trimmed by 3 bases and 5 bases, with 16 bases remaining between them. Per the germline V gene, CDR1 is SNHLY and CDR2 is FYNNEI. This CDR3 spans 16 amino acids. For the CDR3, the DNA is TGTGCCAGCAGTGATGGGGGGGCTTGGCCGACCGGGGAGCTGTTTTTT. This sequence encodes CASSDGGAWPTGELFF.

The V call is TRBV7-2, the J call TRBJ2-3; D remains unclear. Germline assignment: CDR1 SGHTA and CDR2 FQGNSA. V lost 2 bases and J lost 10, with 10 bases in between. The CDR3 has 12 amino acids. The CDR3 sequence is CASSLSRYAQYF. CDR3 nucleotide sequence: TGTGCCAGCAGCTTATCCCGTTATGCGCAGTATTTT.

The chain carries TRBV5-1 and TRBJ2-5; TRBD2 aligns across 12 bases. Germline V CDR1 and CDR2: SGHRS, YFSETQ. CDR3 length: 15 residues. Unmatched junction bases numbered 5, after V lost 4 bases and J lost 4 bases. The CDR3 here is CASSQTSGRGETQYF. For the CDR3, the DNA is TGCGCCAGCAGCCAGACTAGCGGGAGAGGAGAGACCCAGTACTTC.

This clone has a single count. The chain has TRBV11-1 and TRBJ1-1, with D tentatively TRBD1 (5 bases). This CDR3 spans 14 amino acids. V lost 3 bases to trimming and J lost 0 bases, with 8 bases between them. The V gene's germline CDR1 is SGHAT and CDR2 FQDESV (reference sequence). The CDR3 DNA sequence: TGTGCCAGCAGCTTTGGAGGGGTGAACACTGAAGCTTTCTTT. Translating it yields CASSFGGVNTEAFF.

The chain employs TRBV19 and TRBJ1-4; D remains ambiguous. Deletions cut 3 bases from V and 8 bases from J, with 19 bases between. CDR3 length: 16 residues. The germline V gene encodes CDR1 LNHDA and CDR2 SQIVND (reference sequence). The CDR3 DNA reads TGTGCCAGTAGTATTCGTGGGCTGGGTCCCTACGAAAAACTGTTTTTT. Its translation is CASSIRGLGPYEKLFF.

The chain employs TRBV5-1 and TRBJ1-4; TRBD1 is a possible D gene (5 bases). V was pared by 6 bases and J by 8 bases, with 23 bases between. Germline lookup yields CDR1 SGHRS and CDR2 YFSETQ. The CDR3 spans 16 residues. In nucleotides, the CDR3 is TGCGCCAGCACTCTGTCCCCCACAGGAGTGGGGGAAAAACTGTTTTTT. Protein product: CASTLSPTGVGEKLFF.

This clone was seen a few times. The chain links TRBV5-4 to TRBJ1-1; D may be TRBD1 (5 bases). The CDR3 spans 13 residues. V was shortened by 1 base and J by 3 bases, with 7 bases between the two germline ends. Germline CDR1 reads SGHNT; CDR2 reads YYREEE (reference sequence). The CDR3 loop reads CASSLPGHTEAFF. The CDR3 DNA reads TGTGCCAGCAGCTTGCCAGGGCACACTGAAGCTTTCTTT. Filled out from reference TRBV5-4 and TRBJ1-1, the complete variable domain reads ETGVTQSPTHLIKTRGQQVTLRCSSQSGHNTVSWYQQALGQGPQFIFQYYREEENGRGNFPPRFSGLQFPNYSSELNVNALELDDSALYLCASSLPGHTEAFFGQGTRLTVV.

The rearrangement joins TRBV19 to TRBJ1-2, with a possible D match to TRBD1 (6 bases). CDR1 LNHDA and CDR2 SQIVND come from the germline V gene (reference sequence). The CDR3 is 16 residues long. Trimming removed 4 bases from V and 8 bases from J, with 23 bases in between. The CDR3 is CASSNPRGGHAYGYTF. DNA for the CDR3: TGTGCCAGTAGTAACCCCCGGGGGGGGCACGCGTACGGCTACACCTTC.

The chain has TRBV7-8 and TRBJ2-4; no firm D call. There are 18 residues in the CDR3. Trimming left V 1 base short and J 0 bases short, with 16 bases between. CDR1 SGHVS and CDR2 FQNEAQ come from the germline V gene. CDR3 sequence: CASSLGVRGTIAKNIQYF. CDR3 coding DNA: TGTGCCAGCAGCTTAGGAGTTCGTGGAACTATAGCCAAAAACATTCAGTACTTC.

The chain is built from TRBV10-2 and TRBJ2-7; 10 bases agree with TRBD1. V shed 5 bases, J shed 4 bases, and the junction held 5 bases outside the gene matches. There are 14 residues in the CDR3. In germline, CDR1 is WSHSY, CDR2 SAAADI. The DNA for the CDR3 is TGCGCCAGCAGTCCGGACAGGGGGAGGTACGAGCAGTACTTC. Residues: CASSPDRGRYEQYF.

The CDR3 sequence is CSVQRSRTNHGGFF. The CDR3 nucleotides are TGCAGCGTCCAAAGGAGCAGGACAAACCACGGTGGGTTCTTT. The chain combines TRBV29-1 with TRBJ1-1, with D perhaps TRBD1 (5 bases). The V and J ends lost 6 bases and 14 bases respectively, with 28 bases between them. Germline values: CDR1 SQVTM, CDR2 ANQGSEA. CDR3 size: 14 residues.

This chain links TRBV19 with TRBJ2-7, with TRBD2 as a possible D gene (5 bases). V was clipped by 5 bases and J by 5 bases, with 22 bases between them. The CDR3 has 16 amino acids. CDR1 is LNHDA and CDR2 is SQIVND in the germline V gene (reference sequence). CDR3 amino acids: CASSPLQRPPLHEQYF. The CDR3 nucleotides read TGTGCCAGTAGTCCGCTCCAGCGGCCGCCCCTACACGAGCAGTACTTC.

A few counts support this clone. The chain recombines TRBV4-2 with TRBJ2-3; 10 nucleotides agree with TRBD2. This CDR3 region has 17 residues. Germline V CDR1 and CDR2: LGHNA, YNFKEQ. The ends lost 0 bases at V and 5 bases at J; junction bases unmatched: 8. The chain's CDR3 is CASSQETSGFGGDTQYF. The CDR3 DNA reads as TGTGCCAGCAGCCAAGAGACTAGCGGGTTTGGTGGAGATACGCAGTATTTT.

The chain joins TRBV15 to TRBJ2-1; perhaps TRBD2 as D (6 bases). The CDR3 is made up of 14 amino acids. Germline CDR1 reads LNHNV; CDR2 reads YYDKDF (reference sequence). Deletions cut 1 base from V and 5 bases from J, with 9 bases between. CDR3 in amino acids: CATSRGGENNEQFF. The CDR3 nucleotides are TGTGCCACCAGCAGAGGGGGGGAAAACAATGAGCAGTTCTTC.

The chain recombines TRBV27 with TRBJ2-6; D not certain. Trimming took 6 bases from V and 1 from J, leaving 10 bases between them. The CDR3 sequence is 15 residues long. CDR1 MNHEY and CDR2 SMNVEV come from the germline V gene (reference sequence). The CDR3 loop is CASRPMRSGANVLTF. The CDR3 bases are TGTGCCAGCAGACCTATGAGATCTGGGGCCAACGTCCTGACTTTC.

CDR3 residues: CASSLAPATDTQYF. As DNA, the CDR3 is TGTGCCAGCAGCTTGGCCCCCGCCACAGATACGCAGTATTTT. The chain recombines TRBV7-2 with TRBJ2-3; D unclear. In germline, CDR1 is SGHTA, CDR2 FQGNSA. V shed 3 bases and J shed 2 bases, with 9 bases lying between them. The CDR3 is 14 amino acids. Full variable domain (outside the CDR3, taken from reference TRBV7-2 and TRBJ2-3): GAGVSQSPSNKVTEKGKDVELRCDPISGHTALYWYRQSLGQGLEFLIYFQGNSAPDKSGLPSDRFSAERTGGSVSTLTIQRTQQEDSAVYLCASSLAPATDTQYFGPGTRLTVL.

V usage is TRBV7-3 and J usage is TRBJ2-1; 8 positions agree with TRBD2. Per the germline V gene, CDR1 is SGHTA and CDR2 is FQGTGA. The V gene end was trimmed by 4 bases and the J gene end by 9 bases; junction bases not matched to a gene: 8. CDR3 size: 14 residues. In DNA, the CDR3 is TGTGCCAGCAGCTCGGGACTAGGTCAGGGTGAGCAGTTCTTC. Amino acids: CASSSGLGQGEQFF.

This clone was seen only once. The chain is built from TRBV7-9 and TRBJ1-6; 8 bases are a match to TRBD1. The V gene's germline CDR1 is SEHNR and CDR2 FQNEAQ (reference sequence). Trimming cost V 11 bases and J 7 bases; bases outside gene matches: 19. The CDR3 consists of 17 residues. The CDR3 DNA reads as TGTGCCGCCAAGGGGGACAGGCCTACAATACCCAATTCACCCCTCCACTTT. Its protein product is CAAKGDRPTIPNSPLHF.

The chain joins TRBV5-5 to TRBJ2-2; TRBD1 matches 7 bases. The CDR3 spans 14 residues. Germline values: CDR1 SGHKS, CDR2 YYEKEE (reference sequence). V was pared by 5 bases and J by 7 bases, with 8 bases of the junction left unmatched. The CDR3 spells CASSSRQGRGELFF. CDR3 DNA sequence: TGTGCCAGCAGTTCCCGACAGGGCCGCGGGGAGCTGTTTTTT. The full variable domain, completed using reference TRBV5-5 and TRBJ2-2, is DAGVTQSPTHLIKTRGQQVTLRCSPISGHKSVSWYQQVLGQGPQFIFQYYEKEERGRGNFPDRFSARQFPNYSSELNVNALLLGDSALYLCASSSRQGRGELFFGEGSRLTVL.

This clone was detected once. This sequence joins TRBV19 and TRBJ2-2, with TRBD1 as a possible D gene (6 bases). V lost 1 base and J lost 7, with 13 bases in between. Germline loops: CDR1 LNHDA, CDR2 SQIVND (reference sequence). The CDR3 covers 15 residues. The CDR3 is CASSIVYTGHGELFF. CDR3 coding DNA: TGTGCCAGTAGTATAGTTTATACAGGGCACGGGGAGCTGTTTTTT.

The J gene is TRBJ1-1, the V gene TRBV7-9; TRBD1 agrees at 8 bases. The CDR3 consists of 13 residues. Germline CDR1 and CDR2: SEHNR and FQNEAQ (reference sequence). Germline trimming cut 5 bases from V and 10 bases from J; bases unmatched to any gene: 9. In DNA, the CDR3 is TGTGCCAGCAGCCCCACAGGGGGGAGCCGAGCTTTCTTT. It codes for CASSPTGGSRAFF.

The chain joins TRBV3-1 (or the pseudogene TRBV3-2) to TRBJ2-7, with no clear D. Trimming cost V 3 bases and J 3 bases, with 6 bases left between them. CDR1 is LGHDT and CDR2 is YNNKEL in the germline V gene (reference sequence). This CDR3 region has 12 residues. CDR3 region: CASSHQDYEQYF. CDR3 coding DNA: TGTGCCAGCAGCCATCAGGACTACGAGCAGTACTTC.

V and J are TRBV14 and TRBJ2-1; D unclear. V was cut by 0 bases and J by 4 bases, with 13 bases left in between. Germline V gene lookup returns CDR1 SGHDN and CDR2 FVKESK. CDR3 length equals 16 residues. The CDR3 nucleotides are TGTGCCAGCAGCCAAGATCTAACGGGTCCGTACAATGAGCAGTTCTTC. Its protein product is CASSQDLTGPYNEQFF.

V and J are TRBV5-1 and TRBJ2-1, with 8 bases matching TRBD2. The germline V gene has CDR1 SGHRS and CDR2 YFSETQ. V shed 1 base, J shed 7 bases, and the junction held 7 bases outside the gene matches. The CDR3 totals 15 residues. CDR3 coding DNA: TGCGCCAGCAGCTTGTTCAGCGGGAGTGTGAATGAGCAGTTCTTC. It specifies CASSLFSGSVNEQFF.

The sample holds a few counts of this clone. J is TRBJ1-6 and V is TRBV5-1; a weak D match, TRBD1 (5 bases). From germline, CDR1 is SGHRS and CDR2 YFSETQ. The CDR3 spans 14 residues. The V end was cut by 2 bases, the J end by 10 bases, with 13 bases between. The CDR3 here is CASSLNRLGSPLHF. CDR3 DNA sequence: TGCGCCAGCAGCTTAAACAGGCTCGGGTCACCCCTCCACTTT.

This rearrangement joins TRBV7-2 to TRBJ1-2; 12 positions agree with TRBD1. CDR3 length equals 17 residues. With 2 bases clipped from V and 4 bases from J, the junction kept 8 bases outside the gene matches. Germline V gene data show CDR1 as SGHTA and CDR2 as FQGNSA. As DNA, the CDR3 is TGTGCCAGCAGCTTATCGACCGGGACAGGGGGCTCCTATGGCTACACCTTC. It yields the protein CASSLSTGTGGSYGYTF.